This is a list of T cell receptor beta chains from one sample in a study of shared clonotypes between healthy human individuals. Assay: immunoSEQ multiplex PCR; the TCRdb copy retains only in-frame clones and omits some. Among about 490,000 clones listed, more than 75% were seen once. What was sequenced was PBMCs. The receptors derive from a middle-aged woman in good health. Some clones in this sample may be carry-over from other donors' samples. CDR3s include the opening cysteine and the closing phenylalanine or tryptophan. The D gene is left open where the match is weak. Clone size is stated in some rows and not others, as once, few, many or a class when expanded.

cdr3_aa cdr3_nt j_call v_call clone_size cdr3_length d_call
CASSLAYRATNEKLFF TGTGCCAGCAGCTTAGCGTACAGAGCAACTAATGAAAAACTGTTTTTT TRBJ1-4 TRBV7-9 - 16 -
CASIPASRSGEQYF TGTGCCAGCATCCCGGCTAGCCGGAGTGGCGAGCAGTACTTC TRBJ2-7 TRBV28 - 14 -
CAWSWGGSNEKLFF TGTGCCTGGAGTTGGGGAGGGTCTAATGAAAAACTGTTTTTT TRBJ1-4 TRBV30 - 14 -
CASSQVGLAGEAEQFF TGTGCCAGCAGCCAAGTAGGGCTAGCGGGAGAGGCTGAGCAGTTCTTC TRBJ2-1 TRBV14 - 16 TRBD2
CASSLGSSETQYF TGTGCCAGCAGCTTAGGGTCCTCAGAGACCCAGTACTTC TRBJ2-5 TRBV11-3 - 13 -
CASSQGLAASYEQYF TGCGCCAGCAGCCAAGGACTAGCGGCCTCCTACGAGCAGTACTTC TRBJ2-7 TRBV4-3 - 15 TRBD2
CATSRGQGEGNTEAFF TGTGCCACCAGCAGAGGACAGGGGGAGGGGAACACTGAAGCTTTCTTT TRBJ1-1 TRBV15 - 16 TRBD1
CASSLGTSGRADTQYF TGTGCCAGCAGCTTGGGGACTAGCGGGCGGGCAGATACGCAGTATTTT TRBJ2-3 TRBV5-4 few 16 TRBD2
CASSFRVLGGEAFF TGTGCCAGCAGCTTTAGGGTTTTGGGAGGAGAAGCTTTCTTT TRBJ1-1 TRBV5-8 - 14 -
CASSSPTGGFGQYF TGTGCCAGCAGCTCCCCGACAGGGGGCTTCGGGCAGTATTTT TRBJ2-3 TRBV5-6 many 14 TRBD1
CASSLHTSGELFF TGTGCCAGCAGCCTCCATACGTCCGGGGAGCTGTTTTTT TRBJ2-2 TRBV7-3 once 13 -
CASSLLAGGELFF TGTGCCAGCAGTCTACTAGCGGGCGGGGAGCTGTTTTTT TRBJ2-2 TRBV27 - 13 TRBD2
CASSTRVWEHGPPGELFF TGTGCCAGCAGCACTCGGGTGTGGGAGCATGGGCCCCCCGGGGAGCTGTTTTTT TRBJ2-2 TRBV9 - 18 -
CSASIYEQYF TGCAGTGCTAGCATCTACGAGCAGTACTTC TRBJ2-7 TRBV20-1 once 10 -
CASSQDLREQFF TGCGCCAGCAGCCAAGATCTGCGTGAGCAGTTCTTC TRBJ2-1 TRBV4-1 - 12 -
CASSTGQTQETQYF TGTGCCAGCAGCACGGGACAGACCCAAGAGACCCAGTACTTC TRBJ2-5 TRBV5-4 - 14 TRBD1
CASSPTRAGEQFF TGTGCCAGCAGCCCAACCAGGGCTGGGGAGCAGTTCTTC TRBJ2-1 TRBV2 once 13 -
CASRPQSSYEQYF TGTGCCAGCAGACCTCAGAGCTCCTACGAGCAGTACTTC TRBJ2-7 TRBV28 - 13 -
CASSPRGRNTGELFF TGTGCCAGCTCACCAAGGGGACGTAACACCGGGGAGCTGTTTTTT TRBJ2-2 TRBV18 - 15 -
CASSSRLAGDQETQYF TGTGCCAGCAGCTCCCGACTAGCGGGAGACCAAGAGACCCAGTACTTC TRBJ2-5 TRBV13 many 16 TRBD2
CASSLGGNYEQYF TGTGCCAGCAGCTTGGGCGGAAACTACGAGCAGTACTTC TRBJ2-7 TRBV5-6 once 13 -
CASSYGQGRGKTEAFF TGTGCCAGCAGTTATGGGCAGGGAAGGGGGAAAACTGAAGCTTTCTTT TRBJ1-1 TRBV6-6 - 16 -
CASRSTGKQYF TGTGCCAGCAGGTCAACAGGGAAGCAGTACTTC TRBJ2-7 TRBV28 once 11 -
CASSAGLAGTDTQYF TGCGCCAGCAGCGCGGGACTAGCGGGAACAGATACGCAGTATTTT TRBJ2-3 TRBV5-1 - 15 TRBD2
CASVPEGLDGNEQFF TGCGCCAGTGTCCCGGAGGGACTAGATGGGAATGAGCAGTTCTTC TRBJ2-1 TRBV5-1 - 15 TRBD2
CASRFRGYTAYEQYF TGTGCAAGTCGCTTCCGCGGTTACACGGCCTACGAGCAGTACTTC TRBJ2-7 TRBV12-2 - 15 -
CASSLVSASTDTQYF TGTGCCAGCAGCTTAGTATCAGCAAGCACAGATACGCAGTATTTT TRBJ2-3 TRBV7-2 many 15 -
CASGTRHEQYF TGTGCCAGCGGTACCCGGCACGAGCAGTACTTC TRBJ2-7 TRBV28 - 11 -
CSVPNTGNTEAFF TGCAGCGTTCCAAATACCGGGAACACTGAAGCTTTCTTT TRBJ1-1 TRBV29-1 once 13 -
CASSLIFSGGGTQYF TGTGCCAGCAGCTTGATTTTTAGCGGAGGGGGTACGCAGTATTTT TRBJ2-3 TRBV5-5 - 15 -
CASSLAGEQFF TGTGCCAGCTCCCTGGCCGGTGAGCAGTTCTTC TRBJ2-1 TRBV18 - 11 -
CSVEGGLAGWEAQYF TGCAGCGTTGAAGGAGGACTAGCGGGATGGGAGGCGCAGTATTTT TRBJ2-3 TRBV29-1 - 15 TRBD2
CASSFYGVAGTNEKLFF TGCGCCAGCAGCTTCTACGGTGTGGCCGGTACTAATGAAAAACTGTTTTTT TRBJ1-4 TRBV5-1 - 17 -
CASSIPGQNQPQHF TGTGCCAGTAGTATACCCGGACAGAATCAGCCCCAGCATTTT TRBJ1-5 TRBV19 - 14 -
CASSPLAGAREKLFF TGTGCCAGCAGTCCCCTCGCAGGGGCCCGTGAAAAACTGTTTTTT TRBJ1-4 TRBV28 - 15 -
CASSSQPGRLGYNEQFF TGTGCCAGCAGCTCACAGCCTGGGAGGTTGGGCTACAATGAGCAGTTCTTC TRBJ2-1 TRBV7-3 - 17 -
CASSFSGAYEQYF TGTGCCAGCAGCTTCTCGGGGGCCTACGAGCAGTACTTC TRBJ2-7 TRBV11-2 - 13 -
CASSHNQGPLGYEQYF TGTGCCAGCAGCCATAATCAAGGCCCCTTGGGCTACGAGCAGTACTTC TRBJ2-7 TRBV7-9 few 16 -
CASSSQGGENEKLFF TGTGCCAGCAGCTCGCAGGGCGGTGAGAATGAAAAACTGTTTTTT TRBJ1-4 TRBV7-9 few 15 -
CASSGQVNTEAFF TGTGCCAGTAGCGGACAGGTGAACACTGAAGCTTTCTTT TRBJ1-1 TRBV19 - 13 TRBD1